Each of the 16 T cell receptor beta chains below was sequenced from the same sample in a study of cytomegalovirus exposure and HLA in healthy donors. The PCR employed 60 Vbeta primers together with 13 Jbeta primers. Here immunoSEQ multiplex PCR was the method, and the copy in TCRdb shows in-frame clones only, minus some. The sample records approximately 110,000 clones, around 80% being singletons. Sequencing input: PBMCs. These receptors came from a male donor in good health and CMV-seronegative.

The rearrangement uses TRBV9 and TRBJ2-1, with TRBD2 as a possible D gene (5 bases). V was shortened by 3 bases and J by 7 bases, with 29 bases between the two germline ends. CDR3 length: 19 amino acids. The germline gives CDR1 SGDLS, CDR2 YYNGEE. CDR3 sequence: CASSALPTRDHLIRNEQFF. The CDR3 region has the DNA TGTGCCAGCAGCGCGCTTCCTACTCGGGATCACCTCATTCGGAATGAGCAGTTCTTC.

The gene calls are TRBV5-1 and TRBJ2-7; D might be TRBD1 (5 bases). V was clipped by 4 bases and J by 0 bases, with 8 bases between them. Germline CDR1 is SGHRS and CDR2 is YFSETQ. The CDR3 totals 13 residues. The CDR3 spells CASSGALSYEQYF. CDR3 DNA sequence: TGCGCCAGCAGCGGGGCCCTCTCCTACGAGCAGTACTTC.

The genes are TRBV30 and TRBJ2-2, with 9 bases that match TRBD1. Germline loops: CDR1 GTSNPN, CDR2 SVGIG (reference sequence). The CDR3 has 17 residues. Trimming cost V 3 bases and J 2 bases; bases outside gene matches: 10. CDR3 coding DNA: TGTGCCTGGAGACTGATAGGGGACAGGGAAAACACCGGGGAGCTGTTTTTT. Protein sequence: CAWRLIGDRENTGELFF.

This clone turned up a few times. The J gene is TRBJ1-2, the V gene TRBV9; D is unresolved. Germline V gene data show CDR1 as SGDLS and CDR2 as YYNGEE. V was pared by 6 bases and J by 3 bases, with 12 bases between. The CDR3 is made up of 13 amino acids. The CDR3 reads CASNLGMDYGYTF. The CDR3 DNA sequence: TGTGCCAGCAACCTCGGGATGGACTATGGCTACACCTTC.

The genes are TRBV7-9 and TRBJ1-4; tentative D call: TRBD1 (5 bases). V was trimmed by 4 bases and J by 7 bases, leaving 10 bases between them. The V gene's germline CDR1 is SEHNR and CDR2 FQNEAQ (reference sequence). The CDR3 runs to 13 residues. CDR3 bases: TGTGCCAGCAGCTCTTACCAGGGTGAAAAACTGTTTTTT. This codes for CASSSYQGEKLFF.

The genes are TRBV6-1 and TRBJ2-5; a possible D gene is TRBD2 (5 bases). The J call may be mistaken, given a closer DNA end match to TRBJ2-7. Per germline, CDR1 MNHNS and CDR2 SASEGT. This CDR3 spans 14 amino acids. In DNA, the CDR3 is TGTGCCAGCAGTGCGGTGCGGGCGCCCTACGAGCAGTACTTC. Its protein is CASSAVRAPYEQYF.

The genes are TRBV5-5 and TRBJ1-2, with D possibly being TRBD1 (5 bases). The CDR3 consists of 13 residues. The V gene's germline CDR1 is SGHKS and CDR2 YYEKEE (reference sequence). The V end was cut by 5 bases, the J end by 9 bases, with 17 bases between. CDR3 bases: TGTGCCAGCAGGACAGACGGGGGGTCTAGCTACACCTTC. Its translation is CASRTDGGSSYTF.

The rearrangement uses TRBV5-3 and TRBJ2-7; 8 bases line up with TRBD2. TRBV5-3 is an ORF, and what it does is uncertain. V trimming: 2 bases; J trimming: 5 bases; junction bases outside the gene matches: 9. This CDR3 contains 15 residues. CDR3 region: CARSFAREVANEQYF. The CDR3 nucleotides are TGTGCCAGAAGCTTCGCGCGGGAGGTGGCAAACGAGCAGTACTTC.

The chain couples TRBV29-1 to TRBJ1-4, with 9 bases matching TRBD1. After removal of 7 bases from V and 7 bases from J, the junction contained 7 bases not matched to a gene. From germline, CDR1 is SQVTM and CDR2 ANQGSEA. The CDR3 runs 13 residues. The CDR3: CSAWTGEGEKLFF. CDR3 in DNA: TGCAGCGCCTGGACAGGGGAGGGTGAAAAACTGTTTTTT.

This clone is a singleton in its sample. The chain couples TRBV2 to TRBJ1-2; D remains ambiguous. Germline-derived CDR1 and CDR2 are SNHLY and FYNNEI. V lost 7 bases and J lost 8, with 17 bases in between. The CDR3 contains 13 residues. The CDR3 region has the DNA TGTGCCAGCAAGGGAGAGGACGCGTCGGGCTACACCTTC. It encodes CASKGEDASGYTF.

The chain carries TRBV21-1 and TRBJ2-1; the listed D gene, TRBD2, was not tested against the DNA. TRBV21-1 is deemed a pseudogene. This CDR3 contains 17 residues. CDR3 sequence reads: CASSKSDRGGRYNEQFF. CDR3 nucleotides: TGTGCCAGCAGCAAGTCGGACCGTGGCGGGAGGTACAATGAGCAGTTCTTC.

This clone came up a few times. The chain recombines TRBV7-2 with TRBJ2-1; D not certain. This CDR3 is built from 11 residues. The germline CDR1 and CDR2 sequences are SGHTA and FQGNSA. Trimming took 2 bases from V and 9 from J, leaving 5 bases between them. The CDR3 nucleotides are TGTGCCAGCAGCTTACTTCTTGAGCAGTTCTTC. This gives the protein CASSLLLEQFF.

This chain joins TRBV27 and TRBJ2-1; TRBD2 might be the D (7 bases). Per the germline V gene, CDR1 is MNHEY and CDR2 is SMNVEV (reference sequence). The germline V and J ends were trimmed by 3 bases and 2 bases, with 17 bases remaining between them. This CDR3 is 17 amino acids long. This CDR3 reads CASSFRRGAVPYNEQFF. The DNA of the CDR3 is TGTGCCAGCAGTTTCCGACGGGGGGCGGTCCCCTACAATGAGCAGTTCTTC.

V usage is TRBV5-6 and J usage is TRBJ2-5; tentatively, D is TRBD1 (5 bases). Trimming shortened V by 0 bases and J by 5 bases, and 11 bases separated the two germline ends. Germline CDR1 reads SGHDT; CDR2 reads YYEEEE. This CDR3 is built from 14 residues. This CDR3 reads CASSLGQGYETQYF. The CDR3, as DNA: TGTGCCAGCAGCTTGGGGCAGGGCTACGAGACCCAGTACTTC.

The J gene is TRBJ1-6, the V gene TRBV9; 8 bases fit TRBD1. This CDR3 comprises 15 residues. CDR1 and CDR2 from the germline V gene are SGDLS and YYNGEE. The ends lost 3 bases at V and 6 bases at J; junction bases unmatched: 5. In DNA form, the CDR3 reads TGTGCCAGCAGCGAGAGGACAGGGAGTAATTCACCCCTCCACTTT. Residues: CASSERTGSNSPLHF.

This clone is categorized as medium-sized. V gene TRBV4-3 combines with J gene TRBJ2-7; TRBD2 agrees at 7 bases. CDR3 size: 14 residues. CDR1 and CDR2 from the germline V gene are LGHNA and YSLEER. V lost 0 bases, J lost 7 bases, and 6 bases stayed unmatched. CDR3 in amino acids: CASSQDWGGREQYF. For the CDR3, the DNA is TGCGCCAGCAGCCAAGATTGGGGCGGGAGAGAGCAGTACTTC.